This T cell receptor (beta chain) came from a study of cytomegalovirus exposure and HLA in healthy donors. The repertoire was sequenced with immunoSEQ multiplex PCR; TCRdb's copy has only in-frame clones and lacks some. The table has tens of thousands of clones, roughly 96% seen once. Input material: PBMCs. The receptor was derived from a woman aged 18 to 35 in good health and CMV-seronegative.

The CDR3 sequence is CASNQLAATYNEQFF. CDR3 bases: TGTGCCAGCAATCAACTAGCGGCCACCTACAATGAGCAGTTCTTC. This chain joins TRBV6-5 and TRBJ2-1, with 8 bases lining up with TRBD2. Unmatched junction bases numbered 7, after V lost 7 bases and J lost 2 bases. CDR1 is MNHEY, CDR2 SVGAGI, per germline. The CDR3 runs to 15 residues.